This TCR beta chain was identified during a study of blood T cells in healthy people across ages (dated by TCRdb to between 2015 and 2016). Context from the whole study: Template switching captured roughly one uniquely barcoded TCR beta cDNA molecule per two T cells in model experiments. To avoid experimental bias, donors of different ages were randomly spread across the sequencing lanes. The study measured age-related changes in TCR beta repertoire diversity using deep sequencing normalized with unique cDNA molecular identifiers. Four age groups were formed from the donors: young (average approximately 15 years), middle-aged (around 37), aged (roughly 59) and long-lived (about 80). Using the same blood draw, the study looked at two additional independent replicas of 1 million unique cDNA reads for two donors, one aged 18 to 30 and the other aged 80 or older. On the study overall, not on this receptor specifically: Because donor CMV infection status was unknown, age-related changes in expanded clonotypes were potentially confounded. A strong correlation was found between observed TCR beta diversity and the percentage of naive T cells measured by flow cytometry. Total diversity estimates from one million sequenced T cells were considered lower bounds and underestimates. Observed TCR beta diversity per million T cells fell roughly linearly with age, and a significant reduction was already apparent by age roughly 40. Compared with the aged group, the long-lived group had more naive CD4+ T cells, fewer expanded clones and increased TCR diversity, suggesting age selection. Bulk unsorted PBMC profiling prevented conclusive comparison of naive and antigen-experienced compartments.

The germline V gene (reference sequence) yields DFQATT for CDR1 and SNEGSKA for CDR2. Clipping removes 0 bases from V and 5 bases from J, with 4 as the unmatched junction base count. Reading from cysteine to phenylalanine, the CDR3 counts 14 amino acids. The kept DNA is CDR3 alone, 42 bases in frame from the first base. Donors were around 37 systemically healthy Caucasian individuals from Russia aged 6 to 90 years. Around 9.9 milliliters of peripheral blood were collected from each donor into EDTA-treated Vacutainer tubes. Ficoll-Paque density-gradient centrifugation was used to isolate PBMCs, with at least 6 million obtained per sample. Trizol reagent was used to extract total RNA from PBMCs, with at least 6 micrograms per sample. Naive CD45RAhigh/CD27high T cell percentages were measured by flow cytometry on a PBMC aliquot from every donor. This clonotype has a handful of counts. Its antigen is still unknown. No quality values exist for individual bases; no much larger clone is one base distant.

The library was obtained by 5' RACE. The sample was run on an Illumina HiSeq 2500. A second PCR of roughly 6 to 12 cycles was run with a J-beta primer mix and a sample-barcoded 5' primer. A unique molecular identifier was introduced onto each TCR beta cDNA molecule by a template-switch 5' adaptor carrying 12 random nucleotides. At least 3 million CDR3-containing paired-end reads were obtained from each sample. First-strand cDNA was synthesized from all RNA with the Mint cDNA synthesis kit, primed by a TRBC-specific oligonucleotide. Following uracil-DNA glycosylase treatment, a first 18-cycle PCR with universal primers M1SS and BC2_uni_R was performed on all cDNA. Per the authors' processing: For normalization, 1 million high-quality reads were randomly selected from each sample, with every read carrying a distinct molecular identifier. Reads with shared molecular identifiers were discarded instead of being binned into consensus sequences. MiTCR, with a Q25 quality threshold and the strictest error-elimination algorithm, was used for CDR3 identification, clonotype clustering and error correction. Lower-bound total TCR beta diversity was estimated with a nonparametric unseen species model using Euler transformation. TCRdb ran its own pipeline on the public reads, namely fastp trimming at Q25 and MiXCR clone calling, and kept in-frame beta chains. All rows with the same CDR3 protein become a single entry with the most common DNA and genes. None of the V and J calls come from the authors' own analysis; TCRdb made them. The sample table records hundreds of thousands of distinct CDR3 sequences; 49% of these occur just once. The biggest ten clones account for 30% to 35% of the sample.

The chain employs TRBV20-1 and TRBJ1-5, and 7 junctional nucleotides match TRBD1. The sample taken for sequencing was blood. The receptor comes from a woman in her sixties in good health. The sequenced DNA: TGCAGTGCTAGAGATATTCAGGGGGATCAGCCCCAGCATTTT. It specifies CSARDIQGDQPQHF.